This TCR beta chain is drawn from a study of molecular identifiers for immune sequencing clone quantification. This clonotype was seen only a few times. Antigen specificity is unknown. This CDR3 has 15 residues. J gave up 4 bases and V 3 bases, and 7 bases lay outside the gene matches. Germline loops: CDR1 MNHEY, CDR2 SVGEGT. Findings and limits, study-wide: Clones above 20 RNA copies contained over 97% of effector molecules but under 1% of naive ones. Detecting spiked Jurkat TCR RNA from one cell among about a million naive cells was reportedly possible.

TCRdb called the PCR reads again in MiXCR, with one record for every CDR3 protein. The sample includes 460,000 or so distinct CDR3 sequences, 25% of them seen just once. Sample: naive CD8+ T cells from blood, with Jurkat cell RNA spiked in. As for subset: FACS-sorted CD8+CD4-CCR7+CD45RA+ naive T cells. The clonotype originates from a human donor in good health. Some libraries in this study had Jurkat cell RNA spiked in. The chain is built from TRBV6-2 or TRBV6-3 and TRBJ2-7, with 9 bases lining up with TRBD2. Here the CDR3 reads CASSYGSGSPYEQYF. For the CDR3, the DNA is TGTGCCAGCAGTTATGGTAGCGGGAGTCCATACGAGCAGTACTTC.